These 21 T cell receptor beta chains originate from one sample sequenced in a study of cytomegalovirus exposure and HLA in healthy donors. Method: immunoSEQ multiplex PCR; TCRdb's copy keeps in-frame clones and lacks some. Among 220,000 or so clones listed, approximately 88% were seen once. The source material was PBMCs. The origin of the receptors is a woman aged 25 to 39 in good health and CMV-seropositive.

The gene calls are TRBV28 and TRBJ2-2, with 7 bases fitting TRBD2. Germline trimming cut 2 bases from V and 0 bases from J; bases unmatched to any gene: 0. Germline V gene lookup returns CDR1 MDHEN and CDR2 SYDVKM. The CDR3 spans 15 residues. Here the CDR3 reads CASSLSGANTGELFF. The DNA for the CDR3 is TGTGCCAGCAGTTTAAGCGGGGCGAACACCGGGGAGCTGTTTTTT. The variable domain in full, with the rest retrieved from reference TRBV28 and TRBJ2-2, is DVKVTQSSRYLVKRTGEKVFLECVQDMDHENMFWYRQDPGLGLRLIYFSYDVKMKEKGDIPEGYSVSREKKERFSLILESASTNQTSMYLCASSLSGANTGELFFGEGSRLTVL.

This chain links TRBV6-1 with TRBJ1-2; D possibly corresponds to TRBD1 (5 bases). There are 15 residues in the CDR3. Per the germline V gene, CDR1 is MNHNS and CDR2 is SASEGT. The ends were cut back, 0 bases at V and 5 bases at J, with 13 bases in the middle. CDR3 nucleotide sequence: TGTGCCAGCAGTGAAGCGCTTCAGGGATCGTATGGCTACACCTTC. Protein: CASSEALQGSYGYTF.

V is TRBV4-2 and J is TRBJ2-7, with TRBD2 matching 10 bases. Germline loops: CDR1 LGHNA, CDR2 YNFKEQ. The CDR3 length is 16 residues. Unmatched junction bases numbered 4, after V lost 0 bases and J lost 2 bases. In DNA, the CDR3 is TGTGCCAGCAGCCAAGATGGTACTAGCGGGACCTACGAGCAGTACTTC. Encoded protein: CASSQDGTSGTYEQYF.

This chain uses TRBV7-6 with TRBJ1-4, with D tentatively TRBD1 (5 bases). This CDR3 spans 15 amino acids. The germline V and J ends were trimmed by 4 bases and 3 bases, with 12 bases remaining between them. Germline-derived CDR1 and CDR2 are SGHVS and FNYEAQ. The CDR3 DNA reads as TGTGCCAGCAGCTATAACGGGGGACCTAATGAAAAACTGTTTTTT. Residues: CASSYNGGPNEKLFF.

The chain has TRBV27 and TRBJ1-1; D is possibly TRBD1 (5 bases). CDR3 length: 13 amino acids. V was pared by 4 bases and J by 6 bases, with 12 bases between. Germline-derived CDR1 and CDR2 are MNHEY and SMNVEV (reference sequence). In DNA, the CDR3 is TGTGCCAGCAGTTCATGGTCGGGGGCTGAAGCTTTCTTT. As protein: CASSSWSGAEAFF.

This chain uses TRBV7-2 with TRBJ1-2; D possibly corresponds to TRBD1 (5 bases). V was clipped by 6 bases and J by 4 bases, with 15 bases between them. This CDR3 has 14 residues. Germline V gene data show CDR1 as SGHTA and CDR2 as FQGNSA. CDR3 residues: CASRGPLPLYGYTF. DNA for the CDR3: TGTGCCAGCAGGGGGCCCTTACCCCTCTATGGCTACACCTTC. The full variable domain, in which reference TRBV7-2 and TRBJ1-2 provide the parts outside the CDR3, is GAGVSQSPSNKVTEKGKDVELRCDPISGHTALYWYRQSLGQGLEFLIYFQGNSAPDKSGLPSDRFSAERTGGSVSTLTIQRTQQEDSAVYLCASRGPLPLYGYTFGSGTRLTVV.

The chain combines TRBV14 with TRBJ2-7, with 9 bases fitting TRBD2. CDR1 is SGHDN and CDR2 is FVKESK in the germline V gene. V shed 0 bases, J shed 2 bases, and the junction held 8 bases outside the gene matches. The CDR3 has 17 residues. The CDR3 coding sequence is TGTGCCAGCAGCCAAGATCGGGCTAGCGGGGCAACCTACGAGCAGTACTTC. Translating gives CASSQDRASGATYEQYF.

The chain links TRBV11-1 to TRBJ1-2, with a possible D match to TRBD1 (5 bases). Germline V gene sequence: CDR1 SGHAT, CDR2 FQDESV (reference sequence). Trimming removed 5 bases at V and 3 bases at J, with 10 bases between. The CDR3 consists of 13 residues. The CDR3 region has the DNA TGTGCCAGCAGCCGAGACAGATACTATGGCTACACCTTC. This codes for CASSRDRYYGYTF.

V and J are TRBV6-5 and TRBJ1-5; a possible D gene is TRBD1 (5 bases). Germline V CDR1 and CDR2: MNHEY, SVGAGI. CDR3 length equals 15 residues. Trimming removed 4 bases at V and 2 bases at J, with 12 bases between. The CDR3 protein is CASSSGGRGNQPQHF. In DNA form, the CDR3 reads TGTGCCAGCAGTTCGGGCGGCAGGGGCAATCAGCCCCAGCATTTT.

The chain recombines TRBV27 with TRBJ2-7, with TRBD1 matching 7 bases. Germline assignment: CDR1 MNHEY and CDR2 SMNVEV (reference sequence). This CDR3 contains 15 residues. V lost 5 bases, J lost 3 bases, and 10 bases stayed unmatched. CDR3 sequence: CASSLLPGQIYEQYF. Here the CDR3 DNA reads TGTGCCAGCAGTCTGCTTCCGGGACAGATCTACGAGCAGTACTTC.

V usage is TRBV19 and J usage is TRBJ1-4; TRBD1 matches 7 bases. The CDR3 length is 17 residues. With V trimmed by 5 bases and J by 7 bases, 16 bases remained unmatched. Germline-derived CDR1 and CDR2 are LNHDA and SQIVND (reference sequence). This CDR3 is CASSPMTGSFLGEKLFF. The CDR3 DNA reads TGTGCCAGTAGTCCCATGACAGGGTCCTTTCTCGGTGAAAAACTGTTTTTT.

The gene calls are TRBV6-6 and TRBJ1-5; no reliable D call. In germline, CDR1 is MNHNY, CDR2 SVGAGI (reference sequence). The V end lost 5 bases, the J end lost 2 bases, and 4 bases lay between the germline ends. The CDR3 is 12 amino acids. The CDR3 region has the DNA TGTGCCAGCAGTGACCGCAATCAGCCCCAGCATTTT. The encoded protein is CASSDRNQPQHF.

The chain employs TRBV2 and TRBJ1-1, with a tentative D call TRBD1 (6 bases). Germline V gene sequence: CDR1 SNHLY, CDR2 FYNNEI. This CDR3 is 12 amino acids long. Trimming left V 6 bases short and J 5 bases short, with 10 bases between. CDR3 residues: CASRQGGTEAFF. CDR3 nucleotides: TGTGCCAGCAGACAGGGAGGGACTGAAGCTTTCTTT.

The gene calls are TRBV6-5 and TRBJ1-2; D might be TRBD1 (5 bases). The CDR3 length is 12 residues. V lost 5 bases and J 10 bases, leaving 14 bases between the germline ends. The germline gives CDR1 MNHEY, CDR2 SVGAGI. The CDR3 spells CASSDDSIFYTF. CDR3 nucleotides: TGTGCCAGCAGTGACGACAGTATTTTCTACACCTTC.

In this sample, this clone turned up a few times. The V call is TRBV2, the J call TRBJ1-5, with a possible D match to TRBD1 (6 bases). Germline CDR1 SNHLY, CDR2 FYNNEI. The CDR3 covers 17 residues. Trimming took off 1 base at V and 4 bases at J, with 17 bases between the two ends. The CDR3 is CASSEGGGGARNQPQHF. Here the CDR3 DNA reads TGTGCCAGCAGTGAAGGGGGAGGGGGGGCGAGGAATCAGCCCCAGCATTTT. Supplemented by reference TRBV2 and TRBJ1-5, the full variable domain reads EPEVTQTPSHQVTQMGQEVILRCVPISNHLYFYWYRQILGQKVEFLVSFYNNEISEKSEIFDDQFSVERPDGSNFTLKIRSTKLEDSAMYFCASSEGGGGARNQPQHFGDGTRLSIL.

The chain couples TRBV28 to TRBJ2-7; 10 nucleotides line up with TRBD1. CDR1 MDHEN and CDR2 SYDVKM come from the germline V gene. This CDR3 region has 14 residues. Trimming cost V 8 bases and J 2 bases; bases outside gene matches: 6. The CDR3 coding sequence is TGTGCCAGCTTACCGGGACAGGGGACCTACGAGCAGTACTTC. Residues: CASLPGQGTYEQYF.

This clone appeared once. The V and J genes are TRBV29-1 and TRBJ2-5; D is ambiguous. The CDR3 is 14 residues long. Germline CDR1 and CDR2: SQVTM and ANQGSEA. The V gene lost 0 bases and the J gene lost 5 bases, with 13 bases spanning the gap. The CDR3 nucleotides are TGCAGCGTTGAAGAAAGGTCGGCTGCTGAGACCCAGTACTTC. Translation gives CSVEERSAAETQYF.

The V call is TRBV4-1, the J call TRBJ1-1; D remains unclear. There are 14 residues in the CDR3. Germline-derived CDR1 and CDR2 are MGHRA and YSYEKL. Trimming shortened V by 1 base and J by 1 base, and 7 bases separated the two germline ends. The CDR3 region is CASSQAWGNTEAFF. CDR3 DNA sequence: TGCGCCAGCAGCCAAGCCTGGGGGAACACTGAAGCTTTCTTT.

The rearrangement links TRBV9 to TRBJ2-7; TRBD1 matches 9 bases. The CDR3 loop spans 15 amino acids. With 4 bases clipped from V and 1 base from J, the junction kept 6 bases outside the gene matches. CDR1 SGDLS and CDR2 YYNGEE come from the germline V gene. CDR3 in DNA: TGTGCCAGCAGCTTGGGACAGGGCCTTTCCTACGAGCAGTACTTC. Its translation is CASSLGQGLSYEQYF.

This clone came up a few times. The rearrangement uses TRBV29-1 and TRBJ2-2, with unresolved D. Germline V gene data show CDR1 as SQVTM and CDR2 as ANQGSEA. Trimming took 5 bases from V and 3 from J, leaving 7 bases between them. The CDR3 has 12 residues. This chain's CDR3 is CSVIEYTGELFF. The CDR3 DNA reads TGCAGCGTTATCGAGTACACCGGGGAGCTGTTTTTT.

The CDR3 loop is CASSQGSGTEAFF. CDR3 nucleotides: TGTGCCAGCTCACAGGGCTCGGGCACTGAAGCTTTCTTT. This chain connects TRBV18 to TRBJ1-1; D call uncertain. CDR3 length equals 13 residues. Germline CDR1 KGHSH, CDR2 LQKENI. Trimming took 4 bases from V and 4 from J, leaving 10 bases between them.